This T cell receptor (beta chain) was identified during a study of blood T cell repertoires in COVID-19. Study-level information: Material from acute and convalescent COVID-19 was sourced from the United States, Italy and Spain. Sample material is recorded as cDNA or gDNA derived from T cells, B-cell-depleted T cells, or PBMCs.

J was trimmed by 8 bases and V by 4 bases; bases with no gene match: 13. The CDR3 spans 16 residues. Germline CDR1 SGDLS, CDR2 YYNGEE. In the original analysis: Amplification of reference gene primers was used by the study to estimate nucleated cell counts. Data came from immunoSEQ multiplex PCR; TCRdb stores just in-frame clones and leaves some out. V, J and clone size are taken as reported in that table, and D and trimming were inferred from the DNA itself. Counted here are over 250,000 clones, 75% to 90% occurring once; the ten biggest clones make up about an eighth. Seattle's cohort entered during active infection and was followed longitudinally. This clone showed up just once.

The sequence came from a woman between 70 and 85 years old with COVID-19, enrolled during active disease. Material: peripheral blood. J is TRBJ2-1 and V is TRBV9, with 9 bases fitting TRBD2. The CDR3 bases are TGTGCCAGCAGCCCTTCCGGGGGGACTAGCCGGGATGAGCAGTTCTTC. It codes for CASSPSGGTSRDEQFF.